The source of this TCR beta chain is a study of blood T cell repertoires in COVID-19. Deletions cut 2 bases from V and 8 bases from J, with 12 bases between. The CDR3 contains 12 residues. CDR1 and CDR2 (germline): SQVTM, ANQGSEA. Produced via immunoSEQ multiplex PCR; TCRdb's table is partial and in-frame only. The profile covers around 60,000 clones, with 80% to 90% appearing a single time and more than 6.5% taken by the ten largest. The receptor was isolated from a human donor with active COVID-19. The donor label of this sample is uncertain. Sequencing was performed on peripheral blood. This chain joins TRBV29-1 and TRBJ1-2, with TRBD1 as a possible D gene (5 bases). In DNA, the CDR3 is TGCAGCGTTGAAAAGGGGTTAGGCGGCTACACCTTC. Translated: CSVEKGLGGYTF.